The text below deals with one TCR beta chain. The antigen is undetermined. Using immunoSEQ multiplex PCR, the repertoire was profiled, and TCRdb retains in-frame clones only, with some absent. This sample has about 24,000 clones, with more than 60% found just once. This entry comes from a study of STAT5B mutations in CD4+ large granular lymphocyte leukemia. Findings and caveats of the study: Main leukemic clonotypes were patient-specific, but 20% to 25% appeared at low frequency elsewhere. Without putative leukemic clones, patient CD4-sorted repertoires remained more clonal than healthy CD4+ repertoires.

What was sequenced was CD4+ T cells from blood buffy coats. This TCR derives from a human donor in good health.

The CDR3 nucleotides are TGTGCCAGCAGTTTAGCTTGGGATCTTAATGAAAAACTGTTTTTT. Translation gives CASSLAWDLNEKLFF. The chain recombines TRBV27 with TRBJ1-4; no definite D call. V lost 2 bases, J lost 4 bases, and 11 bases lay in between. The CDR3 length is 15 residues. CDR1 and CDR2 from the germline V gene are MNHEY and SMNVEV (reference sequence). Using reference TRBV27 and TRBJ1-4 for the parts outside the CDR3, the full variable domain is EAQVTQNPRYLITVTGKKLTVTCSQNMNHEYMSWYRQDPGLGLRQIYYSMNVEVTDKGDVPEGYKVSRKEKRNFPLILESPSPNQTSLYFCASSLAWDLNEKLFFGSGTQLSVL.